The rows below give T cell receptor beta chains drawn from one sample of a study of T cells in Graves' hyperthyroidism and ophthalmopathy. TCRdb re-analysed the multiplex PCR reads in MiXCR, keeping a single row per CDR3 protein. The sample records a few hundred thousand distinct CDR3 sequences, less than 20% being singletons. The sequencing sample was made of blood. All receptors derive from a man aged 18 to 29 with Graves' ophthalmopathy. CDR3s include the opening cysteine and the closing phenylalanine or tryptophan. The order of the fields is clone size, J gene, V gene, D gene, CDR3 protein, CDR3 DNA. D genes are given only for firm matches. Size is omitted from some rows. Given values are once, few, many or a class for expanded clones.

NA | TRBJ2-7 | TRBV2 | TRBD2 | CASKESSGSYEQYF | TGTGCCAGCAAAGAGTCTAGCGGCTCCTACGAGCAGTACTTC
few | TRBJ1-2 | TRBV18 | TRBD1 | CASSPKQGGIHYGYTF | TGTGCCAGCTCACCGAAACAGGGGGGAATTCACTATGGCTACACCTTC
many | TRBJ2-3 | TRBV3-1 | NA | CASSQGGGSTDTQYF | TGTGCCAGCAGCCAAGGGGGCGGAAGCACAGATACGCAGTATTTT
NA | TRBJ1-2 | TRBV27 | NA | CASSPGTTNYGYTF | TGTGCCAGCAGTCCCGGGACTACTAACTATGGCTACACCTTC
NA | TRBJ2-5 | TRBV20-1 | NA | CSAMYQETQYF | TGCAGTGCTATGTACCAAGAGACCCAGTACTTC
many | TRBJ2-1 | TRBV25-1 | NA | CASSDPPHQLQAPTYNEQFF | TGTGCCAGCAGTGACCCCCCTCACCAACTCCAGGCTCCAACGTACAATGAGCAGTTCTTC
many | TRBJ1-1 | TRBV27 | TRBD1 | CASSPPTGGVTEAFF | TGTGCCAGCAGTCCCCCCACAGGGGGCGTAACTGAAGCTTTCTTT
NA | TRBJ1-4 | TRBV6-1 | NA | CASSDGAGVEKLFF | TGTGCCAGCAGTGACGGGGCGGGGGTAGAAAAACTGTTTTTT
many | TRBJ1-1 | TRBV12-3/TRBV12-4 | NA | CASSPPRGNTEAFF | TGTGCCAGCAGTCCGCCCAGGGGCAACACTGAAGCTTTCTTT
few | TRBJ2-5 | TRBV5-1 | TRBD2 | CASTGVAGGPAETQYF | TGCGCCAGCACGGGGGTTGCGGGGGGGCCAGCGGAGACCCAGTACTTC
NA | TRBJ2-1 | TRBV7-2 | NA | CATPGGGDDQFF | TGTGCCACCCCGGGTGGGGGCGATGATCAGTTCTTC
few | TRBJ1-2 | TRBV5-1 | TRBD1 | CASSSGTAGLYGYTF | TGCGCCAGCAGCAGCGGGACAGCGGGGCTGTATGGCTACACCTTC
NA | TRBJ1-6 | TRBV3-1 | TRBD1 | CASSQGLPGQENNSPLHF | TGTGCCAGCAGCCAAGGGCTTCCGGGACAGGAGAATAATTCACCCCTCCACTTT
NA | TRBJ2-7 | TRBV7-2 | TRBD1 | CASSSGQGIYEQHF | TGTGCCAGCAGCTCGGGACAGGGTATCTACGAGCAGCACTTC
many | TRBJ1-1 | TRBV5-1 | NA | CASSAGGGVKRGEAFF | TGCGCCAGCAGCGCCGGAGGAGGGGTAAAACGGGGTGAAGCTTTCTTT
many | TRBJ2-5 | TRBV20-1 | TRBD1 | CSAGGQGGETQYF | TGCAGTGCTGGGGGACAGGGGGGAGAGACCCAGTACTTC
once | TRBJ2-2 | TRBV5-6 | NA | CVSSLGPGRVFF | TGTGTCAGCAGCTTGGGGCCGGGGCGGGTGTTTTTT
many | TRBJ1-1 | TRBV2 | TRBD1 | CASSATGTGDAFF | TGTGCCAGCAGTGCCACCGGGACAGGGGACGCTTTCTTT
NA | TRBJ1-2 | TRBV6-4 | NA | CASSQDGGEIYGYTF | TGTGCCAGCAGCCAGGATGGGGGGGAAATCTATGGCTACACCTTC
NA | TRBJ2-1 | TRBV28 | TRBD2 | CASTGTSGTYNEQFF | TGTGCCAGCACGGGGACTAGCGGGACCTACAATGAGCAGTTCTTC
NA | TRBJ1-2 | TRBV6-4 | NA | CASSEGPGYGYTF | TGTGCCAGCAGTGAAGGGCCAGGGTATGGCTACACCTTC
few | TRBJ2-3 | TRBV5-1 | TRBD2 | CASQNSGTPDTQYF | TGCGCCAGCCAAAACAGCGGGACGCCAGATACGCAGTATTTT
NA | TRBJ2-7 | TRBV20-1 | TRBD1 | CSARESQGVSEQYF | TGCAGTGCTAGAGAATCACAGGGGGTCAGCGAGCAGTACTTC
NA | TRBJ2-7 | TRBV6-5 | NA | CASSYRETYEQYF | TGTGCCAGCAGTTACAGGGAGACCTACGAGCAGTACTTC
many | TRBJ1-1 | TRBV6-1 | NA | CASTRRQVGTEAFF | TGTGCCAGCACCCGACGACAAGTCGGCACTGAAGCTTTCTTT
many | TRBJ2-5 | TRBV12-3/TRBV12-4 | NA | CASTLGGRQTQYF | TGTGCCAGCACCCTGGGAGGTCGCCAGACCCAGTACTTC
NA | TRBJ2-7 | TRBV6-1 | TRBD1 | CASQPTGRVREQYF | TGTGCCAGTCAGCCGACAGGGAGAGTACGCGAGCAGTACTTC
many | TRBJ1-2 | TRBV5-1 | NA | CASSPGPPDPYGYTF | TGCGCCAGCAGCCCGGGACCGCCGGATCCCTATGGCTACACCTTC
few | TRBJ2-1 | TRBV19 | NA | CASSPTLTGPERFPYNEQFF | TGTGCCAGTAGTCCCACTCTTACAGGACCTGAGCGGTTTCCCTACAATGAGCAGTTCTTC
NA | TRBJ1-4 | TRBV5-1 | NA | CASSPGTSNEKLFF | TGCGCCAGCAGCCCTGGGACATCTAATGAAAAACTGTTTTTT
few | TRBJ2-5 | TRBV7-3 | NA | CASARADQETQYF | TGTGCCAGCGCTCGGGCGGACCAAGAGACCCAGTACTTC
NA | TRBJ1-5 | TRBV18 | NA | CASSPAAALQAQHF | TGTGCCAGCTCACCAGCCGCGGCCCTCCAAGCCCAGCATTTT
few | TRBJ2-3 | TRBV24-1 | NA | CATSGAGTDTQYF | TGTGCCACCTCAGGGGCGGGCACAGATACGCAGTATTTT
many | TRBJ1-2 | TRBV28 | NA | CASRSEDVYGYTF | TGTGCCAGCAGGTCGGAAGACGTCTATGGCTACACCTTC
few | TRBJ2-5 | TRBV12-3/TRBV12-4 | TRBD2 | CASRVAGGGETQYF | TGTGCCAGCAGAGTAGCGGGGGGGGGGGAGACCCAGTACTTC
NA | TRBJ1-2 | TRBV27 | NA | CASSPGPAYGCTF | TGTGCCAGCAGTCCGGGACCCGCCTATGGCTGCACCTTC
NA | TRBJ2-2 | TRBV12-3/TRBV12-4 | NA | CASSSYPVSNTGELFF | TGTGCCAGCAGTTCCTATCCCGTGTCGAACACCGGGGAGCTGTTTTTT
many | TRBJ2-7 | TRBV6-2/TRBV6-3 | NA | CASRDYEQYF | TGTGCCAGCAGAGATTACGAGCAGTACTTC
NA | TRBJ2-1 | TRBV20-1 | NA | CSVPASNNEQFF | TGCAGTGTCCCAGCTAGTAACAATGAGCAGTTCTTC
few | TRBJ2-7 | TRBV20-1 | TRBD1 | CSVGTGGYEQYF | TGCAGTGTAGGGACAGGAGGTTACGAGCAGTACTTC
NA | TRBJ2-3 | TRBV7-9 | TRBD2 | CASSLDPGRLAGGSTDTQYF | TGTGCCAGCAGCTTAGATCCGGGCCGACTAGCGGGGGGGAGCACAGATACGCAGTATTTT
few | TRBJ1-2 | TRBV18 | TRBD1 | CASSPGTAINYGYTF | TGTGCCAGCTCACCCGGGACAGCTATTAACTATGGCTACACCTTC
NA | TRBJ2-3 | TRBV5-1 | TRBD2 | CASSLGELAGGQYTQYF | TGCGCCAGCAGCTTGGGAGAACTAGCGGGGGGGCAATATACGCAGTATTTT
NA | TRBJ2-7 | TRBV18 | NA | CASSLGTLGSYEQYF | TGTGCCAGCTCACTCGGGACTTTAGGCTCCTACGAGCAGTACTTC
few | TRBJ1-2 | TRBV9 | TRBD1 | CASSVASGGIYGYTF | TGTGCCAGCAGCGTAGCATCAGGGGGGATCTATGGCTACACCTTC
few | TRBJ1-1 | TRBV27 | NA | CASRDRFEAFF | TGTGCCAGCAGAGACAGGTTTGAAGCTTTCTTT
many | TRBJ1-1 | TRBV6-4 | TRBD1 | CASSETGRTEAFF | TGTGCCAGCAGTGAGACAGGGCGGACTGAAGCTTTCTTT
many | TRBJ2-5 | TRBV27 | TRBD2 | CASSSSGVPETQYF | TGTGCCAGCAGTTCTAGCGGAGTTCCGGAGACCCAGTACTTC
few | TRBJ1-5 | TRBV6-1 | NA | CASSSGGTSNQPQHF | TGTGCCAGCAGTTCTGGGGGGACTAGCAATCAGCCCCAGCATTTT
many | TRBJ1-6 | TRBV6-1 | NA | CASSEGQIHSPLHF | TGTGCCAGCAGTGAAGGACAGATCCATTCACCCCTCCACTTT
NA | TRBJ2-1 | TRBV20-1 | TRBD2 | CSARGGGVQSSYNEQFF | TGCAGTGCTAGAGGGGGGGGAGTCCAGAGCTCCTACAATGAGCAGTTCTTC
many | TRBJ2-1 | TRBV12-3/TRBV12-4 | NA | CASSLVGSYNEQFF | TGTGCCAGCAGCTTAGTCGGATCCTACAATGAGCAGTTCTTC
few | TRBJ2-4 | TRBV6-1 | NA | CASSPLNTLAKNIQYF | TGTGCCAGCAGTCCTCTGAATACCCTAGCCAAAAACATTCAGTACTTC
NA | TRBJ2-7 | TRBV20-1 | TRBD2 | CSPTSGPYEQYF | TGCAGCCCAACTAGCGGACCATACGAGCAGTACTTC
NA | TRBJ2-7 | TRBV28 | NA | CASSLRQSYEQYF | TGTGCCAGCAGTTTAAGACAGAGCTACGAGCAGTACTTC
NA | TRBJ2-5 | TRBV12-3/TRBV12-4 | TRBD1 | CASSWTGAGEETQYF | TGTGCCAGCAGTTGGACAGGGGCCGGGGAAGAGACCCAGTACTTC
many | TRBJ1-1 | TRBV20-1 | NA | CSASLGRTFF | TGCAGTGCTAGTTTGGGGCGGACTTTCTTT
many | TRBJ2-7 | TRBV7-8 | NA | CASSSYRDGFYEQYF | TGTGCCAGCAGTTCTTACCGGGACGGATTCTACGAGCAGTACTTC
NA | TRBJ1-4 | TRBV19 | NA | CASRPEEEKLFF | TGTGCCAGTAGACCCGAGGAGGAAAAACTGTTTTTT